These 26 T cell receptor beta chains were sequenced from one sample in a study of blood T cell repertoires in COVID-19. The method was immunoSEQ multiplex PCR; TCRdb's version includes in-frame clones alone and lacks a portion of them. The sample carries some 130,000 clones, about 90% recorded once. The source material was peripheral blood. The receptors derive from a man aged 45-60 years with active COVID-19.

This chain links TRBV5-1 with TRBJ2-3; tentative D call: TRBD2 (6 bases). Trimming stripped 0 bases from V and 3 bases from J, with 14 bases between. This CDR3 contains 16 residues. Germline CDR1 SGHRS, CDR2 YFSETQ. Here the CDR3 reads CASSLDGGLGTDTQYF. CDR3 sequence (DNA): TGCGCCAGCAGCTTGGATGGGGGGTTGGGGACAGATACGCAGTATTTT.

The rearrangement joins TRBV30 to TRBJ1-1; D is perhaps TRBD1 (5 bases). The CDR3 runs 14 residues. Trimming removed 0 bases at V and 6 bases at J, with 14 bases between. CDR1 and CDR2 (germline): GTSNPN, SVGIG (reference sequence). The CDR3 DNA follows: TGTGCCTGGAGTGTACGTATTGGGGCAGCTGAAGCTTTCTTT. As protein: CAWSVRIGAAEAFF.

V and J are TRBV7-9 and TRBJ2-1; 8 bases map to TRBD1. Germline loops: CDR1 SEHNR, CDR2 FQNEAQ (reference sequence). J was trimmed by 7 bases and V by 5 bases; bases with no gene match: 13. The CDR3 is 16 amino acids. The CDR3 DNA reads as TGTGCCAGCAGCCCAAGACAGGGGAGACGGGAAAATGAGCAGTTCTTC. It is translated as CASSPRQGRRENEQFF.

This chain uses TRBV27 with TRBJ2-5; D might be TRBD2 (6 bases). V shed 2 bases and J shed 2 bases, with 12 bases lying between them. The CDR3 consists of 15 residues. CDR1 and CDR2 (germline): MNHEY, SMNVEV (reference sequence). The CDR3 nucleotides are TGTGCCAGCAGTTTACAGGGCGGGACGCAAGAGACCCAGTACTTC. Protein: CASSLQGGTQETQYF.

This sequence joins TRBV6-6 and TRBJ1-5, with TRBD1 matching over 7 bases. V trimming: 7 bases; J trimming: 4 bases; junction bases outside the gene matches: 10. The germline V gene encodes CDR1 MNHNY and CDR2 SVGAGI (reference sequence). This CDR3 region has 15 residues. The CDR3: CASTPLAGGNQPQHF. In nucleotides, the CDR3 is TGTGCCAGCACCCCGTTGGCAGGGGGGAATCAGCCCCAGCATTTT.

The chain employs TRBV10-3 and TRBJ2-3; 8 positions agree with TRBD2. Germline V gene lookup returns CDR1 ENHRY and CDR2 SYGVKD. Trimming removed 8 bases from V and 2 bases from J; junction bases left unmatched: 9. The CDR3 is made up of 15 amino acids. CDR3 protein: CAISGGDNPTDTQYF. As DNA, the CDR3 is TGTGCCATCTCCGGGGGGGATAATCCCACAGATACGCAGTATTTT.

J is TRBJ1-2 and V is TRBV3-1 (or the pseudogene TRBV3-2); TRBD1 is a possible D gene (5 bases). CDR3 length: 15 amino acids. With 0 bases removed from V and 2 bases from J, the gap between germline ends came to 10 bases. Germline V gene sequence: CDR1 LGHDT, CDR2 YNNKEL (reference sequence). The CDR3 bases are TGTGCCAGCAGCCAAGAGGCCGGGGGGAACTATGGCTACACCTTC. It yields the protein CASSQEAGGNYGYTF.

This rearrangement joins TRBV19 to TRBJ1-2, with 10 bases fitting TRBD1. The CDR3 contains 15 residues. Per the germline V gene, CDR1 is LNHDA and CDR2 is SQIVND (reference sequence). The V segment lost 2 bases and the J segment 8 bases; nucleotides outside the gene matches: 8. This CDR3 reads CASSIFRTGGIGYTF. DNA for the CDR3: TGTGCCAGTAGTATATTCCGGACAGGGGGTATCGGCTACACCTTC.

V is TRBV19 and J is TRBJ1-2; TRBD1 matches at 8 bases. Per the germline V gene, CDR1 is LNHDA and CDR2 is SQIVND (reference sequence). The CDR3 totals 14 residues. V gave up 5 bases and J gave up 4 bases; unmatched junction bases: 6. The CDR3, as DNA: TGTGCCAGTAGTTCCGACAGGGGTGGCTATGGCTACACCTTC. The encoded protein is CASSSDRGGYGYTF.

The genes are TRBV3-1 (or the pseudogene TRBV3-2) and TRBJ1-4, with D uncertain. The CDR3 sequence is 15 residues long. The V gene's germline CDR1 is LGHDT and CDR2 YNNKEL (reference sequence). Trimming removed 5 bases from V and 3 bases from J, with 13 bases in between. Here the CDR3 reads CASSSGKGSNEKLFF. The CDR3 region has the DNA TGTGCCAGCAGCAGCGGGAAGGGATCTAATGAAAAACTGTTTTTT.

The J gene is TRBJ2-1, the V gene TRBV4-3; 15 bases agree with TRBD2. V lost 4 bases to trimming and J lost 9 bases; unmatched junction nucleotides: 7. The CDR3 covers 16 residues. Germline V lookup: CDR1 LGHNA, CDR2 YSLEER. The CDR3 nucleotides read TGCGCCAGCAGCCCCGGACTAGCGGGGGGGTCTTTTGAGCAGTTCTTC. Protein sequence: CASSPGLAGGSFEQFF.

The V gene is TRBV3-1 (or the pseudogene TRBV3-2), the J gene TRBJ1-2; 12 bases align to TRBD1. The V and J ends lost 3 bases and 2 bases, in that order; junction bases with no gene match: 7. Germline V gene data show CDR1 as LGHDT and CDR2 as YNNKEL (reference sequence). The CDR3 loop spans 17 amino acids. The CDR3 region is CASSHPLGQGANYGYTF. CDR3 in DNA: TGTGCCAGCAGCCACCCCTTGGGACAGGGGGCCAACTATGGCTACACCTTC.

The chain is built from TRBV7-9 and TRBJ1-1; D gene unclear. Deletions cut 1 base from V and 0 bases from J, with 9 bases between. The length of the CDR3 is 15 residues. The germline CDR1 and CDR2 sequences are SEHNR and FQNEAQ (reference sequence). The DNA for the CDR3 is TGTGCCAGCAGCTTAGTTACGGTCATGAACACTGAAGCTTTCTTT. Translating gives CASSLVTVMNTEAFF. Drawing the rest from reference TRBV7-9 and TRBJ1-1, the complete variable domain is DTGVSQNPRHKITKRGQNVTFRCDPISEHNRLYWYRQTLGQGPEFLTYFQNEAQLEKSRLLSDRFSAERPKGSFSTLEIQRTEQGDSAMYLCASSLVTVMNTEAFFGQGTRLTVV.

CDR3: CASRPEGQPQHF. The CDR3, as DNA: TGTGCCAGCAGACCAGAGGGTCAGCCCCAGCATTTT. This rearrangement joins TRBV6-6 to TRBJ1-5, with unresolved D. Germline lookup yields CDR1 MNHNY and CDR2 SVGAGI (reference sequence). This CDR3 contains 12 residues. Deletions cut 6 bases from V and 6 bases from J, with 9 bases between.

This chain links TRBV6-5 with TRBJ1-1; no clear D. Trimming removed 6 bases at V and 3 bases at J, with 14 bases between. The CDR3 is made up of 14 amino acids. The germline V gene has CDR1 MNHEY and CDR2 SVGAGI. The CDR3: CASSPSPRYTEAFF. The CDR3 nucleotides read TGTGCCAGCAGCCCCAGTCCACGCTACACTGAAGCTTTCTTT.

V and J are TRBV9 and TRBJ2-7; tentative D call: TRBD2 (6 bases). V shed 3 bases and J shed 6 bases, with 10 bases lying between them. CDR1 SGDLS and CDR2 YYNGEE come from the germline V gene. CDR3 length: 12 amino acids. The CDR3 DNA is TGTGCCAGCAGCGCGTCAGCGGGCGAGCAGTACTTC. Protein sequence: CASSASAGEQYF. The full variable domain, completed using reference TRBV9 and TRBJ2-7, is DSGVTQTPKHLITATGQRVTLRCSPRSGDLSVYWYQQSLDQGLQFLIQYYNGEERAKGNILERFSAQQFPDLHSELNLSSLELGDSALYFCASSASAGEQYFGPGTRLTVT.

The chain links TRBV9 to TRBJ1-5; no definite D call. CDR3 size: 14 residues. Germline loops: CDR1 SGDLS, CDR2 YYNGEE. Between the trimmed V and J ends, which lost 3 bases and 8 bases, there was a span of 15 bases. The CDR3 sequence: CASSADSLMKPQHF. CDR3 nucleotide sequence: TGTGCCAGCAGCGCTGACTCCCTAATGAAGCCCCAGCATTTT. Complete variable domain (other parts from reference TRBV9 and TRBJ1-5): DSGVTQTPKHLITATGQRVTLRCSPRSGDLSVYWYQQSLDQGLQFLIQYYNGEERAKGNILERFSAQQFPDLHSELNLSSLELGDSALYFCASSADSLMKPQHFGDGTRLSIL.

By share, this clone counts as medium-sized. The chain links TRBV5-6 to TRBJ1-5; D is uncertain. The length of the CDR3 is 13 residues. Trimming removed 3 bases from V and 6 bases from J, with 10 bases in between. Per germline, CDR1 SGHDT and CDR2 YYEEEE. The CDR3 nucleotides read TGTGCCAGCAGCTCGTGGGGAGTTCAGCCCCAGCATTTT. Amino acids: CASSSWGVQPQHF.

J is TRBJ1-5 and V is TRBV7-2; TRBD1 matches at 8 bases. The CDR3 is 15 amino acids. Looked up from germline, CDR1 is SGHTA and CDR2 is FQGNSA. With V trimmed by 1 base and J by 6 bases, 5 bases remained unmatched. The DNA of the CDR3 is TGTGCCAGCAGCTTAGATCAGGGGGCCCTTCAGCCCCAGCATTTT. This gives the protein CASSLDQGALQPQHF.

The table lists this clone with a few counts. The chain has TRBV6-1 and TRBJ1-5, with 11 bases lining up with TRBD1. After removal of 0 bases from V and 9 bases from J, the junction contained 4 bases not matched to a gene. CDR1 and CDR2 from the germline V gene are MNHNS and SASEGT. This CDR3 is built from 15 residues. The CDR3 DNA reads TGTGCCAGCAGTGAAGCGGGACAGGGGGTTACGCCCCAGCATTTT. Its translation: CASSEAGQGVTPQHF.

CDR3 in amino acids: CASSLGIRGEQFF. The CDR3 bases are TGTGCCAGCAGCCTAGGGATCCGGGGTGAGCAGTTCTTC. The chain is built from TRBV12-3 or TRBV12-4 and TRBJ2-1; a possible D gene is TRBD2 (5 bases). The CDR3 loop spans 13 amino acids. V was cut by 6 bases and J by 9 bases, with 15 bases left in between.

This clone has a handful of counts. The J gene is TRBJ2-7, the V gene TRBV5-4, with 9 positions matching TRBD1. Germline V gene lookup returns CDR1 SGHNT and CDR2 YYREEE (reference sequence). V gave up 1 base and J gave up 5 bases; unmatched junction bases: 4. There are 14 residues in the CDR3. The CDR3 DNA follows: TGTGCCAGCAGCTTGAGGACAGGGGTCGACGAGCAGTACTTC. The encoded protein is CASSLRTGVDEQYF.

This chain's CDR3 is CASSQDLGGQHYEQYF. The CDR3 region has the DNA TGCGCCAGCAGCCAAGATCTAGGCGGACAGCACTACGAGCAGTACTTC. The chain couples TRBV4-3 to TRBJ2-7; D is perhaps TRBD1 (6 bases). Trimming took 0 bases from V and 3 from J, leaving 15 bases between them. There are 16 residues in the CDR3. Per the germline V gene, CDR1 is LGHNA and CDR2 is YSLEER.

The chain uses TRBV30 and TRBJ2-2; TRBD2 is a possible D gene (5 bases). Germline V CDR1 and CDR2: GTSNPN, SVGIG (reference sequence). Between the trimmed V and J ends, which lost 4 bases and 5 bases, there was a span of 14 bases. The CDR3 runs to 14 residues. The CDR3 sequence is CAWMDWSTTGELFF. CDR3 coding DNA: TGTGCCTGGATGGACTGGTCGACAACCGGGGAGCTGTTTTTT.

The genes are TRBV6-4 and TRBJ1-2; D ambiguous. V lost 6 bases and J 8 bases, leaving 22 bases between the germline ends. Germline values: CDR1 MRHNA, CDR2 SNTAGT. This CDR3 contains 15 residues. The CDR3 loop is CASRNHLDFLGGYTF. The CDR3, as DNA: TGTGCCAGCAGGAACCACTTGGACTTCCTGGGGGGCTACACCTTC.

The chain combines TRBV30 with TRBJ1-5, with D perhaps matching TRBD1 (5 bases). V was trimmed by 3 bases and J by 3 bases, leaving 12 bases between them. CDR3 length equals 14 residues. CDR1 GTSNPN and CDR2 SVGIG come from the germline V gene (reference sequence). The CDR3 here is CAWREDTYNQPQHF. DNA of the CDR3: TGTGCCTGGAGAGAGGACACTTACAATCAGCCCCAGCATTTT.